Each of the 25 T cell receptor beta chains below was sequenced from the same sample in a study of immune cell composition in non-small cell lung cancer (TCRdb year 2017). The method behind the library was the immunoSEQ multiplex PCR assay. The table comes from immuneACCESS by way of TCRdb, which keeps in-frame sequences with V and J called. Part of the clones is missing from these tables; in studies checked, under half for an unresolved V gene and the rest for unknown reasons. For this sample the table gives just over 4,000 clones, of which around 68% were detected only once. The top ten constitute under 30% of the sample. What was sequenced was lung tumor tissue. The source of these receptors is a human donor with non-small cell lung cancer.

The rearrangement links TRBV6-6 to TRBJ2-5; D not certain. Looked up from germline, CDR1 is MNHNY and CDR2 is SVGAGI (reference sequence). V lost 3 bases and J lost 2, with 4 bases in between. This CDR3 is built from 12 residues. DNA of the CDR3: TGTGCCAGCAGTTATACACAAGAGACCCAGTACTTC. Translation: CASSYTQETQYF.

The chain uses TRBV7-2 and TRBJ2-5, with 10 positions matching TRBD2. The CDR3 extends over 14 amino acids. V was clipped by 1 base and J by 4 bases; unmatched bases: 0. Germline V lookup: CDR1 SGHTA, CDR2 FQGNSA. The CDR3 here is CASSLVAGGETQYF. CDR3 in DNA: TGTGCCAGCAGCTTAGTAGCGGGAGGAGAGACCCAGTACTTC.

V usage is TRBV18 and J usage is TRBJ2-7, with a tentative D call TRBD1 (5 bases). Germline CDR1 and CDR2: KGHSH and LQKENI. Trimming left V 5 bases short and J 2 bases short, with 13 bases between. CDR3 length: 14 amino acids. Here the CDR3 reads CASSLGAVTYEQYF. CDR3 nucleotide sequence: TGTGCCAGCTCATTAGGGGCCGTAACCTACGAGCAGTACTTC.

A single count supports this clone. The V and J genes are TRBV7-3 and TRBJ1-3; no firm D call. CDR1 is SGHTA and CDR2 is FQGTGA in the germline V gene. The CDR3 is 15 residues long. V shed 3 bases and J shed 3 bases, with 12 bases lying between them. The CDR3 nucleotides read TGTGCCAGCAGCTTCCTTCTGTTCTGTGGAAACACCATATATTTT. This encodes CASSFLLFCGNTIYF.

In nucleotides, the CDR3 is TGTGCCAGCAACAGGGGGAGCATGAACACTGAAGCTTTCTTT. Encoded protein: CASNRGSMNTEAFF. The chain combines TRBV6-6 with TRBJ1-1, with 8 bases aligning to TRBD1. The length of the CDR3 is 14 residues. CDR1 is MNHNY, CDR2 SVGAGI, per germline (reference sequence). With V trimmed by 7 bases and J by 0 bases, 4 bases remained unmatched.

CDR3 nucleotides: TGCGCCAGCAGCTTCAGTGGGACCCAGTACTTC. Encoded protein: CASSFSGTQYF. The J gene is TRBJ2-5, the V gene TRBV5-1; no clear D. Germline V gene lookup returns CDR1 SGHRS and CDR2 YFSETQ. V lost 2 bases and J 7 bases, leaving 6 bases between the germline ends. This CDR3 contains 11 residues.

This clone was detected a few times. V usage is TRBV7-9 and J usage is TRBJ2-1; TRBD2 matches 9 bases. CDR3 size: 16 residues. J lost 10 bases, V lost 5 bases, and 15 bases had no gene match. Per germline, CDR1 SEHNR and CDR2 FQNEAQ (reference sequence). The CDR3 DNA is TGTGCCAGCAGCCCACAAATGCGGCGGGAGGGCAAAGAGCAGTTCTTC. Residues: CASSPQMRREGKEQFF. The variable domain in full, completed from reference TRBV7-9 and TRBJ2-1, reads DTGVSQNPRHKITKRGQNVTFRCDPISEHNRLYWYRQTLGQGPEFLTYFQNEAQLEKSRLLSDRFSAERPKGSFSTLEIQRTEQGDSAMYLCASSPQMRREGKEQFFGPGTRLTVL.

The genes are TRBV5-1 and TRBJ2-1; TRBD2 is a possible D gene (5 bases). CDR3 length equals 15 residues. Germline V gene lookup returns CDR1 SGHRS and CDR2 YFSETQ. V lost 0 bases and J lost 0, with 7 bases in between. The CDR3 sequence: CASSLARGSYNEQFF. In DNA form, the CDR3 reads TGCGCCAGCAGCTTGGCCCGGGGCTCCTACAATGAGCAGTTCTTC.

The chain carries TRBV10-3 and TRBJ2-3; possible D gene TRBD2, 6 bases. The CDR3 runs to 13 residues. Trimming stripped 6 bases from V and 4 bases from J, with 11 bases between. Germline-derived CDR1 and CDR2 are ENHRY and SYGVKD. The CDR3 region has the DNA TGTGCCATCAGCGGGTGGGGGGCAGATACGCAGTATTTT. Protein product: CAISGWGADTQYF.

CDR3 region: CASSVAEYTGELFF. The DNA for the CDR3 is TGTGCCAGCAGCGTAGCAGAATACACCGGGGAGCTGTTTTTT. V gene TRBV9 combines with J gene TRBJ2-2; no clear D. Germline assignment: CDR1 SGDLS and CDR2 YYNGEE. V shed 0 bases and J shed 3 bases, with 6 bases lying between them. The CDR3 contains 14 residues.

The chain couples TRBV7-9 to TRBJ1-1; possibly TRBD1 for D (6 bases). V dropped 5 bases and J dropped 3 bases, with 10 bases sitting between them. Germline V gene data show CDR1 as SEHNR and CDR2 as FQNEAQ (reference sequence). The CDR3 consists of 13 residues. For the CDR3, the DNA is TGTGCCAGCAGCCGGGCAGGGGACACTGAAGCTTTCTTT. It yields the protein CASSRAGDTEAFF.

This chain links TRBV7-2 with TRBJ2-7, with 7 bases matching TRBD1. The CDR3 length is 14 residues. Trimming removed 5 bases from V and 5 bases from J; junction bases left unmatched: 9. Germline CDR1 SGHTA, CDR2 FQGNSA. CDR3 in DNA: TGTGCCAGCAGCCCAGCCAGGGGGTTCAACGAGCAGTACTTC. Protein: CASSPARGFNEQYF.

J is TRBJ2-7 and V is TRBV27; D is undetermined. Germline V CDR1 and CDR2: MNHEY, SMNVEV (reference sequence). The CDR3 is made up of 14 amino acids. Trimming stripped 4 bases from V and 4 bases from J, with 14 bases between. In DNA form, the CDR3 reads TGTGCCAGCAGTTCAGGCCCCTTAGGATACGAGCAGTACTTC. Encoded protein: CASSSGPLGYEQYF.

This clone was observed a single time. The genes are TRBV15 and TRBJ2-7, with unresolved D. Trimming stripped 1 base from V and 1 base from J, with 8 bases between. Germline values: CDR1 LNHNV, CDR2 YYDKDF (reference sequence). This CDR3 contains 14 residues. The CDR3 protein is CATSRAGNSYEQYF. The CDR3 region has the DNA TGTGCCACCAGCAGAGCAGGAAATTCCTACGAGCAGTACTTC. Based on the CDR3 plus reference TRBV15 and TRBJ2-7, the full variable domain is DAMVIQNPRYQVTQFGKPVTLSCSQTLNHNVMYWYQQKSSQAPKLLFHYYDKDFNNEADTPDNFQSRRPNTSFCFLDIRSPGLGDTAMYLCATSRAGNSYEQYFGPGTRLTVT.

The V call is TRBV5-4, the J call TRBJ2-5, with TRBD1 matching over 10 bases. J was trimmed by 4 bases and V by 0 bases; bases with no gene match: 6. The CDR3 covers 16 residues. The germline V gene has CDR1 SGHNT and CDR2 YYREEE (reference sequence). The CDR3 DNA reads TGTGCCAGCAGCTTGGGGGACAGGGGAGGTGGAGAGACCCAGTACTTC. Translating it yields CASSLGDRGGGETQYF.

The chain has TRBV28 and TRBJ2-5, with 13 bases fitting TRBD2. CDR1 and CDR2 (germline): MDHEN, SYDVKM. Trimming took 3 bases from V and 5 from J; bases not matched to a gene: 6. This CDR3 region has 16 residues. CDR3 sequence: CASSFLLAGGPETQYF. The CDR3 coding sequence is TGTGCCAGCAGTTTCTTACTAGCGGGAGGGCCGGAGACCCAGTACTTC.

As concerns this clone: One end of the junction is discordant with germline, which a read error may explain. The chain uses TRBV7-7 and TRBJ2-1, with a possible D match to TRBD2 (6 bases). CDR3 length equals 15 residues. Germline loops: CDR1 SSHAT, CDR2 FNYEAQ (reference sequence). The CDR3 sequence is CASSLAASSVHEQFF. DNA for the CDR3: TGTGCTAGCAGCTTAGCGGCGTCTAGCGTTCATGAGCAGTTCTTC.

The genes are TRBV21-1 and TRBJ2-7; whether TRBD1, the table's D call, matches the DNA was not checked. TRBV21-1 is a listed pseudogene. This CDR3 contains 15 residues. The CDR3, as DNA: TGTGCCAGCAGCACCTTCAGGCGAGACTCCTACGAGCAGTACTTC. Translating it yields CASSTFRRDSYEQYF.

This chain uses TRBV5-1 with TRBJ2-7; tentative D call: TRBD2 (6 bases). Trimming removed 5 bases from V and 6 bases from J, with 15 bases in between. This CDR3 contains 13 residues. Germline CDR1 SGHRS, CDR2 YFSETQ. The CDR3 coding sequence is TGCGCCAGCAGACTAGGCGGGGTGGGCGAGCAGTACTTC. Protein: CASRLGGVGEQYF.

This clone appeared a few times. The chain carries TRBV5-1 and TRBJ1-2; 8 nucleotides agree with TRBD1. The CDR3 consists of 16 residues. Germline CDR1 reads SGHRS; CDR2 reads YFSETQ. V trimming: 0 bases; J trimming: 3 bases; junction bases outside the gene matches: 7. The CDR3 is CASSLGVVTGDYGYTF. DNA for the CDR3: TGCGCCAGCAGCTTGGGGGTCGTGACAGGGGACTATGGCTACACCTTC.

The chain employs TRBV6-5 and TRBJ2-5, with 7 nucleotides matching TRBD1. Germline V gives CDR1 MNHEY, CDR2 SVGAGI. This CDR3 contains 14 residues. Trimming took 5 bases from V and 2 from J; bases not matched to a gene: 5. The CDR3 DNA is TGTGCCAGCAGTCACCGGGACAGACAAGAGACCCAGTACTTC. As protein: CASSHRDRQETQYF.

This sequence joins TRBV6-1 and TRBJ1-2; no clear D gene. This CDR3 has 11 residues. V was clipped by 1 base and J by 8 bases, with 5 bases between them. Germline lookup yields CDR1 MNHNS and CDR2 SASEGT. The CDR3 protein is CASSEGGGYTF. The CDR3 coding sequence is TGTGCCAGCAGTGAAGGAGGCGGCTACACCTTC.

The V call is TRBV12-2, the J call TRBJ2-5; the listed D gene, TRBD1, was not tested against the DNA. TRBV12-2 is shown as a pseudogene. The CDR3 is made up of 15 amino acids. CDR3 residues: CASRLVGQGRETQYF. CDR3 in DNA: TGTGCAAGTCGCTTAGTTGGGCAGGGCCGGGAGACCCAGTACTTC.

J is TRBJ2-1 and V is TRBV10-2; 7 nucleotides match TRBD1. V lost 4 bases to trimming and J lost 14 bases; unmatched junction nucleotides: 11. The CDR3 covers 13 residues. Germline loops: CDR1 WSHSY, CDR2 SAAADI. The CDR3 reads CASSGAGGSGKFF. DNA of the CDR3: TGCGCCAGCAGTGGCGCAGGGGGAAGCGGAAAGTTCTTC.

The chain combines TRBV18 with TRBJ1-1; the match to TRBD1 covers 8 bases. Looked up from germline, CDR1 is KGHSH and CDR2 is LQKENI. V trimming: 1 base; J trimming: 3 bases; junction bases outside the gene matches: 4. The CDR3 has 15 amino acids. The CDR3 protein is CASSPRSQGDTEAFF. CDR3 DNA: TGTGCCAGCTCACCACGGTCACAGGGGGACACTGAAGCTTTCTTT.